This T cell receptor beta chain was sequenced for a study of T cell responses to AZD1222 COVID-19 vaccine. Overall study results and limits: Unmutated variant regions are reportedly the target of nearly half of TCRs that are spike-specific. After the peak T cell response, and only then, were repertoires sampled. Just a handful of AZD1222 recipients were seropositive at baseline.

The V end lost 5 bases, the J end lost 6 bases, and 10 bases lay between the germline ends. The germline V gene encodes CDR1 SGHAT and CDR2 FQNNGV. This CDR3 has 12 amino acids. Profiled with immunoSEQ multiplex PCR; TCRdb holds only in-frame clones, not every one. The sample holds 84,000 or so clones, approximately 90% seen once. This clone has just one count. Its antigen is not identified. This sequence originates from an adult in good health. V is TRBV11-2 and J is TRBJ1-2, with D uncertain. The source was peripheral blood, collected on day 0 of MenACWY control vaccination. This CDR3 reads CASSPSQDGYTF. DNA for the CDR3: TGTGCCAGCAGCCCCTCGCAGGATGGCTACACCTTC. The full variable domain, rest sourced from reference TRBV11-2 and TRBJ1-2, is EAGVAQSPRYKIIEKRQSVAFWCNPISGHATLYWYQQILGQGPKLLIQFQNNGVVDDSQLPKDRFSAERLKGVDSTLKIQPAKLEDSAVYLCASSPSQDGYTFGSGTRLTVV.